This TCR beta chain was documented in a study of cytomegalovirus exposure and HLA in healthy donors. Concerning this clone itself: The antigen remains unidentified.

The study ran its PCR with 60 Vbeta and 13 Jbeta primers. This table comes from immunoSEQ multiplex PCR, and its TCRdb copy is limited to in-frame clones, with some not included. The table has 150,000 to 180,000 clones, 80% seen once; the top ten hold roughly 5.5%. Study results and limitations: A prior analysis recorded that most TCR beta V segments were productive about 87% or about 30% of the time. Accounts indicate the classifier identified cytomegalovirus status with strong specificity and sensitivity. A missense DCLRE1C variant was associated with V- and J-gene trimming of TCR beta chains in a later analysis, and an independent cohort replicated the association.

Sequencing used PBMCs. This receptor was taken from a woman between 40 and 50 years old in good health and CMV-seropositive.

CDR3 nucleotide sequence: TGTGCCAGCAGTTTAAGCCACTACGAGCAGTACTTC. It codes for CASSLSHYEQYF. The V and J genes are TRBV28 and TRBJ2-7; D uncertain. Germline loops: CDR1 MDHEN, CDR2 SYDVKM. V was clipped by 2 bases and J by 3 bases, with 5 bases between them. This CDR3 contains 12 residues.